The next 31 T cell receptor beta chains were all read from a single sample in a study of T-cell memory formation after mild COVID-19. Each CDR3 protein is one row after TCRdb ran MiXCR on the 5' RACE reads. Altogether 250,000 to 300,000 distinct CDR3 sequences are present, roughly 15% being singletons, with the ten largest covering 22%. The material sequenced was PBMCs or a T cell subset sorted from them (not recorded which). Source of these receptors: a man aged 18 to 29 who had mild COVID-19 (a few samples of this study predate the infection). Cell type and time point are not known.

This chain uses TRBV6-5 with TRBJ1-2; D ambiguous. The V end lost 6 bases, the J end lost 4 bases, and 18 bases lay between the germline ends. Germline V gene sequence: CDR1 MNHEY, CDR2 SVGAGI. The CDR3 consists of 15 residues. DNA of the CDR3: TGTGCCAGCAGACCGACCCGGACCGCGGTCTATGGCTACACCTTC. Its protein is CASRPTRTAVYGYTF.

This clonotype has only a few counts. J is TRBJ2-5 and V is TRBV7-3; D might be TRBD1 (5 bases). Trimming took 5 bases from V and 5 from J, leaving 18 bases between them. Germline values: CDR1 SGHTA, CDR2 FQGTGA. The CDR3 is made up of 15 amino acids. CDR3 nucleotides: TGTGCCAGCAGCGAAAAAGGCCGGTGGGGCGAGACCCAGTACTTC. This gives the protein CASSEKGRWGETQYF.

There are a few counts of this clonotype. The genes are TRBV4-3 and TRBJ2-2; 8 bases map to TRBD2. Trimming at V came to 0 bases and at J to 6 bases, leaving 6 bases not matched to a gene. The CDR3 covers 16 residues. Germline V gene lookup returns CDR1 LGHNA and CDR2 YSLEER. The CDR3 coding sequence is TGCGCCAGCAGCCAAGACGGCGGGGGGCGGGCCGGGGAGCTGTTTTTT. Amino acid sequence: CASSQDGGGRAGELFF.

This clonotype was counted ten times or more. The gene calls are TRBV4-3 and TRBJ2-7; TRBD2 might be the D (6 bases). Germline lookup yields CDR1 LGHNA and CDR2 YSLEER. The CDR3 consists of 14 residues. Trimming stripped 5 bases from V and 2 bases from J, with 13 bases between. CDR3 region: CASSFVGEAYEQYF. CDR3 sequence (DNA): TGCGCCAGCAGCTTTGTGGGGGAGGCCTACGAGCAGTACTTC.

V and J are TRBV6-2 or TRBV6-3 and TRBJ1-2; 7 bases fit TRBD1. Losses at the gene ends were 8 bases for V and 2 bases for J; bases not matched to a gene: 8. The germline V gene encodes CDR1 MNHEY and CDR2 SVGEGT. This CDR3 is 14 amino acids long. Here the CDR3 reads CASHYGTVNYGYTF. DNA of the CDR3: TGTGCCAGCCATTACGGGACAGTGAACTATGGCTACACCTTC.

This clonotype was seen only a few times. This chain connects TRBV3-1 to TRBJ1-2; D is possibly TRBD1 (5 bases). Trimming took 0 bases from V and 7 from J, leaving 18 bases between them. Germline V gene data show CDR1 as LGHDT and CDR2 as YNNKEL (reference sequence). There are 16 residues in the CDR3. This chain's CDR3 is CASSQDEGWDRSGYTF. Written as DNA, the CDR3 is TGTGCCAGCAGCCAAGACGAGGGGTGGGATAGAAGTGGCTACACCTTC.

The sample holds a few counts of this clonotype. The CDR3 loop is CSAHSPGTSDTQYF. CDR3 nucleotides: TGCAGTGCACACTCGCCGGGGACGTCAGATACGCAGTATTTT. The chain employs TRBV20-1 and TRBJ2-3, with D possibly called TRBD1 or TRBD2 (5 bases each). The length of the CDR3 is 14 residues. Germline assignment: CDR1 DFQATT and CDR2 SNEGSKA (reference sequence). V was trimmed by 6 bases and J by 4 bases, leaving 17 bases between them.

The chain carries TRBV7-2 and TRBJ2-2; no clear D gene. Trimming pared 2 bases from V and 3 bases from J, leaving 7 bases between. The CDR3 runs 14 residues. Germline-derived CDR1 and CDR2 are SGHTA and FQGNSA. The CDR3 is CASSLQAHTGELFF. CDR3 nucleotide sequence: TGTGCCAGCAGCTTACAGGCTCACACCGGGGAGCTGTTTTTT.

This clonotype was counted between two and nine times. This rearrangement joins TRBV15 to TRBJ2-2; unclear D gene. V was shortened by 0 bases and J by 0 bases, with 8 bases between the two germline ends. In germline, CDR1 is LNHNV, CDR2 YYDKDF (reference sequence). The CDR3 consists of 16 residues. CDR3 sequence reads: CATSRDLESNTGELFF. CDR3 bases: TGTGCCACCAGCAGAGATCTAGAGTCGAACACCGGGGAGCTGTTTTTT.

This chain connects TRBV29-1 to TRBJ2-5; weak D call: TRBD1 (5 bases). The germline V gene encodes CDR1 SQVTM and CDR2 ANQGSEA. CDR3 length: 14 residues. V was pared by 0 bases and J by 7 bases, with 15 bases between. CDR3 loop: CSVEDRLGLRTQYF. The CDR3 nucleotides read TGCAGCGTTGAAGATAGACTGGGGCTTAGGACCCAGTACTTC.

The sample holds a few counts of this clonotype. The chain is built from TRBV7-2 and TRBJ1-1; 9 positions agree with TRBD1. V dropped 8 bases and J dropped 5; count of bases not matched to a gene: 9. CDR1 is SGHTA and CDR2 is FQGNSA in the germline V gene. There are 14 residues in the CDR3. CDR3 amino acids: CASLYFGQGTEAFF. The DNA of the CDR3 is TGTGCCAGCCTATACTTCGGACAGGGGACTGAAGCTTTCTTT.

This clonotype was counted a few times. The V and J genes are TRBV6-6 and TRBJ2-3; 9 positions agree with TRBD2. The CDR3 runs 16 residues. The germline CDR1 and CDR2 sequences are MNHNY and SVGAGI (reference sequence). J gave up 1 base and V 6 bases, and 8 bases lay outside the gene matches. The CDR3 DNA follows: TGTGCCAGCAGATCCGGTCTAGCGGGGCGCACAGATACGCAGTATTTT. It yields the protein CASRSGLAGRTDTQYF.

The V gene is TRBV5-6, the J gene TRBJ2-7, with 11 nucleotides matching TRBD1. Germline lookup yields CDR1 SGHDT and CDR2 YYEEEE. The V gene end was trimmed by 0 bases and the J gene end by 2 bases; junction bases not matched to a gene: 7. The CDR3 spans 17 residues. CDR3 sequence (DNA): TGTGCCAGCAGCTTGGACGGGTGGGGACAGGGGGCCTACGAGCAGTACGTC. Protein product: CASSLDGWGQGAYEQYV.

This chain links TRBV4-2 with TRBJ2-3, with D possibly matching TRBD1 (5 bases). V was clipped by 0 bases and J by 5 bases, with 21 bases between them. The CDR3 has 18 amino acids. Germline-derived CDR1 and CDR2 are LGHNA and YNFKEQ. This chain's CDR3 is CASSQDPSFQGSRDTQYF. CDR3 bases: TGTGCCAGCAGCCAAGATCCCAGTTTTCAGGGAAGTAGAGATACGCAGTATTTT.

This clonotype has more than one count but fewer than ten. The chain has TRBV9 and TRBJ2-1, with D perhaps matching TRBD2 (7 bases). V gave up 0 bases and J gave up 10 bases, with 17 bases separating them. This CDR3 comprises 15 residues. Per the germline V gene, CDR1 is SGDLS and CDR2 is YYNGEE. In nucleotides, the CDR3 is TGTGCCAGCAGCGTAGCTGGGGGGGCAGGCCAAGAGCAGTTCTTC. The encoded protein is CASSVAGGAGQEQFF.

The V call is TRBV7-2, the J call TRBJ2-3, with 8 bases lining up with TRBD2. This CDR3 has 15 amino acids. Germline assignment: CDR1 SGHTA and CDR2 FQGNSA. V gave up 5 bases and J gave up 5 bases; unmatched junction bases: 9. CDR3 sequence (DNA): TGTGCCAGCAGCGCCAGCGGGGGCCGGGGAGATACGCAGTATTTT. Amino acid sequence: CASSASGGRGDTQYF.

The rearrangement links TRBV21-1 to TRBJ2-5; TRBD2 is the table's D call, not checked against the DNA. TRBV21-1 counts as a pseudogene. This CDR3 is built from 16 residues. CDR3 nucleotide sequence: TGTGCCAGCAGCAAATTACGGGACTGTGGAGAAGAGACCCAGTACTTC. Translated, it gives CASSKLRDCGEETQYF.

This clonotype was picked up a small number of times. The chain recombines TRBV20-1 with TRBJ1-1; 7 bases map to TRBD1. The germline CDR1 and CDR2 sequences are DFQATT and SNEGSKA (reference sequence). The CDR3 totals 12 residues. The ends lost 4 bases at V and 1 base at J; junction bases unmatched: 0. The CDR3 DNA sequence: TGCAGTGCTACAGGGGGGAACACTGAAGCTTTCTTT. Translated: CSATGGNTEAFF.

This clonotype appeared a few times. J is TRBJ1-4 and V is TRBV7-6; TRBD1 matches 7 bases. Unmatched junction bases numbered 13, after V lost 5 bases and J lost 7 bases. The CDR3 contains 16 residues. The germline CDR1 and CDR2 sequences are SGHVS and FNYEAQ. This chain's CDR3 is CASSPSRGPSREKLFF. The CDR3 DNA is TGTGCCAGCAGCCCCTCAAGGGGGCCCTCGCGTGAAAAACTGTTTTTT. Using reference TRBV7-6 and TRBJ1-4 for the parts outside the CDR3, the full variable domain is GAGVSQSPRYKVTKRGQDVALRCDPISGHVSLYWYRQALGQGPEFLTYFNYEAQQDKSGLPNDRFSAERPEGSISTLTIQRTEQRDSAMYRCASSPSRGPSREKLFFGSGTQLSVL.

This clonotype came up a few times. The rearrangement links TRBV12-3 or TRBV12-4 to TRBJ2-6; D is undetermined. The V end was cut by 7 bases, the J end by 2 bases, with 12 bases between. The length of the CDR3 is 15 residues. The CDR3 here is CASMLLETGANVLTF. The CDR3, as DNA: TGTGCCAGCATGCTGCTAGAAACTGGGGCCAACGTCCTGACTTTC.

This chain uses TRBV6-6 with TRBJ1-3, with D possibly matching TRBD1 (6 bases). The CDR3 spans 13 residues. CDR1 and CDR2 (germline): MNHNY, SVGAGI (reference sequence). Between the trimmed V and J ends, which lost 7 bases and 1 base, there was a span of 8 bases. The CDR3 loop reads CASKGGSGNTIYF. CDR3 bases: TGTGCCAGCAAGGGGGGTTCTGGAAACACCATATATTTT.

This sequence joins TRBV4-2 and TRBJ2-3, with 8 bases aligning to TRBD2. This CDR3 spans 16 amino acids. Germline CDR1 LGHNA, CDR2 YNFKEQ. V shed 3 bases and J 6 bases; nucleotides not matched to a gene: 11. The CDR3 DNA reads TGTGCCAGCAGCCATCGGGAGGGTAGCCCGGGGGATACGCAGTATTTT. Translated, it gives CASSHREGSPGDTQYF.

The chain couples TRBV12-3 or TRBV12-4 to TRBJ1-4; no clear D. The CDR3 totals 13 residues. Trimming shortened V by 3 bases and J by 8 bases, and 10 bases separated the two germline ends. The DNA for the CDR3 is TGTGCCAGCAGTTTGATTGGGGTAGAAAAACTGTTTTTT. This sequence encodes CASSLIGVEKLFF.

The chain has TRBV5-1 and TRBJ2-5; weak D call: TRBD1 (6 bases). Trimming took off 0 bases at V and 1 base at J, with 10 bases between the two ends. CDR1 and CDR2 from the germline V gene are SGHRS and YFSETQ. The length of the CDR3 is 15 residues. CDR3 bases: TGCGCCAGCAGCTTGGGACAGGCGAGCCAAGAGACCCAGTACTTC. Translation: CASSLGQASQETQYF. The entire variable domain, with the rest obtained from reference TRBV5-1 and TRBJ2-5, is as follows: KAGVTQTPRYLIKTRGQQVTLSCSPISGHRSVSWYQQTPGQGLQFLFEYFSETQRNKGNFPGRFSGRQFSNSRSEMNVSTLELGDSALYLCASSLGQASQETQYFGPGTRLLVL.

The CDR3 spells CASRQWSDGGTQYF. The CDR3, as DNA: TGTGCCAGCAGACAATGGTCGGATGGTGGGACCCAGTACTTC. The chain joins TRBV7-9 to TRBJ2-5; the D is unclear. Germline CDR1 reads SEHNR; CDR2 reads FQNEAQ (reference sequence). V lost 6 bases, J lost 7 bases, and 18 bases lay in between. This CDR3 is built from 14 residues. Looking up the rest from reference TRBV7-9 and TRBJ2-5 gives the full variable domain: DTGVSQNPRHKITKRGQNVTFRCDPISEHNRLYWYRQTLGQGPEFLTYFQNEAQLEKSRLLSDRFSAERPKGSFSTLEIQRTEQGDSAMYLCASRQWSDGGTQYFGPGTRLLVL.

This chain joins TRBV12-3 or TRBV12-4 and TRBJ1-5; TRBD1 agrees at 10 bases. V gave up 4 bases and J gave up 9 bases; unmatched junction bases: 6. The CDR3 is 14 amino acids. CDR3 sequence: CASSSDRGSRPQHF. Here the CDR3 DNA reads TGTGCCAGCAGTTCGGACAGGGGGAGCCGGCCCCAGCATTTT.

J is TRBJ1-6 and V is TRBV7-3; D ambiguous. The CDR3 extends over 13 amino acids. V gave up 0 bases and J gave up 7 bases, with 4 bases separating them. Germline CDR1 SGHTA, CDR2 FQGTGA. CDR3 nucleotides: TGTGCCAGCAGCTTAACTCAGAATTCACCCCTCCACTTT. This codes for CASSLTQNSPLHF.

The chain recombines TRBV10-1 with TRBJ1-1, with D maybe TRBD1 (5 bases). The CDR3 consists of 13 residues. Trimming took 6 bases from V and 0 from J, leaving 8 bases between them. Germline loops: CDR1 WNHNN, CDR2 SYGVQD (reference sequence). CDR3 coding DNA: TGCGCCAGCAGCAGACAGTTGAACACTGAAGCTTTCTTT. Translated, it gives CASSRQLNTEAFF.

J is TRBJ2-7 and V is TRBV6-5; no clear D gene. This CDR3 spans 13 amino acids. V lost 0 bases, J lost 5 bases, and 8 bases lay in between. Germline assignment: CDR1 MNHEY and CDR2 SVGAGI. The CDR3 DNA sequence: TGTGCCAGCAGTTACTCCTCCAGCGACGAGCAGTACTTC. Its protein is CASSYSSSDEQYF.

This chain joins TRBV28 and TRBJ2-7, with D uncertain. This CDR3 is built from 13 residues. Per germline, CDR1 MDHEN and CDR2 SYDVKM. V dropped 3 bases and J dropped 1 base, with 7 bases sitting between them. The CDR3 sequence: CASSFTESYEQYV. CDR3 nucleotide sequence: TGTGCCAGCAGTTTTACGGAGTCCTACGAGCAGTACGTC.

This clonotype has only a few counts. The CDR3 is CASSFPGQIISGANVLTF. The CDR3 DNA follows: TGTGCCAGCAGCTTTCCGGGACAAATAATCTCTGGGGCCAACGTCCTGACTTTC. The chain has TRBV5-6 and TRBJ2-6; TRBD1 might be the D (6 bases). Germline CDR1 is SGHDT and CDR2 is YYEEEE. V lost 2 bases and J lost 0, with 15 bases in between. CDR3 length: 18 residues.